This T cell receptor (beta chain) stems from a study of blood T cell repertoires in COVID-19. Study-wide background: Samples taken during acute and convalescent COVID-19 were collected in the United States, Italy and Spain. The cDNA or gDNA used as material had been derived from T cells, B-cell-depleted T cells, or PBMCs.

The Seattle patients, enrolled during active infection, were followed longitudinally. The protocol was immunoSEQ multiplex PCR, while the TCRdb copy is restricted to in-frame clones and leaves out a portion. The table lists approximately 90,000 clones, about 89% of them singletons. V shed 4 bases and J 6 bases; nucleotides not matched to a gene: 4. The CDR3 length is 13 residues. CDR1 MRHNA and CDR2 SNTAGT come from the germline V gene. The gene calls are TRBV6-4 and TRBJ2-7, with 9 bases aligning to TRBD1. The receptor was isolated from a man in his sixties with COVID-19, enrolled during active disease. Sequencing was performed on peripheral blood. In nucleotides, the CDR3 is TGTGCCAGCAGTGCGGACAGGGGTAGCGAGCAGTACTTC. Translating gives CASSADRGSEQYF.